The following is a T cell receptor beta chain sequence with its context. The target antigen is unknown. These data are taken from a study of shared clonotypes between healthy human individuals. Regarding the study as a whole: Rarefaction gave evidence that sorted-subset sequencing remained incomplete despite large depth.

Study processing details: ImmunoSEQ gave junction-only sequences without quality scores, so filtering differed. Generated by immunoSEQ multiplex PCR, the TCRdb table keeps only in-frame clones and is missing some. That table supplies the V and J calls and clone size; D and trimming were determined from the DNA. The data show approximately 740,000 clones, around 74% seen once. The CDR3 covers 16 residues. Looked up from germline, CDR1 is SNHLY and CDR2 is FYNNEI. The V end was cut by 5 bases, the J end by 8 bases, with 21 bases between. The receptor was isolated from a woman aged 25-40 years in good health. The specimen was memory CD4+ T cells sorted from blood. Subset of the sample: CD45RA-negative fraction. The V gene is TRBV2, the J gene TRBJ1-4, with D possibly matching TRBD1 (6 bases). The CDR3 sequence: CASSSTGFGGWEKLFF. The DNA of the CDR3 is TGTGCCAGCAGTTCGACAGGTTTCGGGGGATGGGAAAAACTGTTTTTT.